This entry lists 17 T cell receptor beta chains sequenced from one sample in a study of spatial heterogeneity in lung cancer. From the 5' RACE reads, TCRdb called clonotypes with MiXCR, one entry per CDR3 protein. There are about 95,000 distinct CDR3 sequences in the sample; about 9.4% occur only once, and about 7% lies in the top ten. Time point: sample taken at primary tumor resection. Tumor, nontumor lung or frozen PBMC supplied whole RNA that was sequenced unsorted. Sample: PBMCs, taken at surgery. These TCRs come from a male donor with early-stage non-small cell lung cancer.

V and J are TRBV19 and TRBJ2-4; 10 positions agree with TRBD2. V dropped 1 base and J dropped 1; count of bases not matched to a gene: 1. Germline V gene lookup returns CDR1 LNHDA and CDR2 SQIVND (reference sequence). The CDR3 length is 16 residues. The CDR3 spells CASSIVSGGAKNIQYF. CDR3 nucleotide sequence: TGTGCCAGTAGTATAGTTAGCGGGGGGGCCAAAAACATTCAGTACTTC.

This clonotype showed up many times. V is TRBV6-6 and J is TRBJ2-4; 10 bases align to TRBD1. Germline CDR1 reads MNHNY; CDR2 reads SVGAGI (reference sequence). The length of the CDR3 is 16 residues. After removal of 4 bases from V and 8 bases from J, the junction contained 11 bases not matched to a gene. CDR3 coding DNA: TGTGCCAGCAGTTCTCAGACAGGGGGCGATGAGGACATTCAGTACTTC. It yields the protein CASSSQTGGDEDIQYF.

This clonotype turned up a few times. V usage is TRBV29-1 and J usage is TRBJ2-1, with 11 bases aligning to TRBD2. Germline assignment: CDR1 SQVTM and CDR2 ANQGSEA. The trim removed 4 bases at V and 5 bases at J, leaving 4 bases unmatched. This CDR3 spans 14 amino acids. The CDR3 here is CSVGVTSGDNEQFF. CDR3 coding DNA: TGCAGCGTTGGGGTGACTAGCGGGGACAATGAGCAGTTCTTC.

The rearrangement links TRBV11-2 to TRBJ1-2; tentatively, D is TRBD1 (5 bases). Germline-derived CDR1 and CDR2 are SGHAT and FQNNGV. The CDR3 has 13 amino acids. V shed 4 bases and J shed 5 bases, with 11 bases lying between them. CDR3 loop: CASSSSGGYGYTF. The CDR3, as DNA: TGTGCCAGCAGCTCCTCGGGGGGATATGGCTACACCTTC. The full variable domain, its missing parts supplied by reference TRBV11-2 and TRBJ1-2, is EAGVAQSPRYKIIEKRQSVAFWCNPISGHATLYWYQQILGQGPKLLIQFQNNGVVDDSQLPKDRFSAERLKGVDSTLKIQPAKLEDSAVYLCASSSSGGYGYTFGSGTRLTVV.

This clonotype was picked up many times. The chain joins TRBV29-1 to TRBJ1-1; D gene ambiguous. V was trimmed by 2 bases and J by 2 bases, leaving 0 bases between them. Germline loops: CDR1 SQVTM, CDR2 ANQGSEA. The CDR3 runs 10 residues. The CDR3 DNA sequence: TGCAGCGTTGAAAACACTGAAGCTTTCTTT. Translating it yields CSVENTEAFF.

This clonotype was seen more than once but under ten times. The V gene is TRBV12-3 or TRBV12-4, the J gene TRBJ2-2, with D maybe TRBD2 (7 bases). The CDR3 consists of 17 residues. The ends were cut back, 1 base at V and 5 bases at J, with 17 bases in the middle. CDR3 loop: CASSLDRGAGGTGELFF. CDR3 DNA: TGTGCCAGCAGTTTAGACCGGGGGGCCGGAGGTACCGGGGAGCTGTTTTTT.

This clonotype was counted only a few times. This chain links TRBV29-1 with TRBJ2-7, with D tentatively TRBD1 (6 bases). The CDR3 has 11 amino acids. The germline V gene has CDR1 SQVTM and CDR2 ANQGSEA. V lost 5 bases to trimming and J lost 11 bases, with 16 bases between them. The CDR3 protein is CSVQNAGEEYF. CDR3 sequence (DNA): TGCAGCGTTCAAAATGCAGGGGAAGAGTACTTC.

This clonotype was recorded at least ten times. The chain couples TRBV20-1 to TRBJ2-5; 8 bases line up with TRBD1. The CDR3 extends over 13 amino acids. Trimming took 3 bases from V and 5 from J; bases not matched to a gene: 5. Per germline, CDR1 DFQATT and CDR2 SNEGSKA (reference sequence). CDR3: CSARRQGSETQYF. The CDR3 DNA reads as TGCAGTGCTAGGAGACAGGGGTCGGAGACCCAGTACTTC.

CDR3 residues: CASSVRGFNQPQHF. CDR3 sequence (DNA): TGTGCCAGCAGCGTAAGGGGTTTCAATCAGCCCCAGCATTTT. The chain joins TRBV13 to TRBJ1-5, with a possible D match to TRBD1 (5 bases). Germline CDR1 PRHDT, CDR2 FYEKMQ (reference sequence). V was pared by 5 bases and J by 3 bases, with 11 bases between. The CDR3 contains 14 residues. Full variable domain (rest looked up from reference TRBV13 and TRBJ1-5): AAGVIQSPRHLIKEKRETATLKCYPIPRHDTVYWYQQGPGQDPQFLISFYEKMQSDKGSIPDRFSAQQFSDYHSELNMSSLELGDSALYFCASSVRGFNQPQHFGDGTRLSIL.

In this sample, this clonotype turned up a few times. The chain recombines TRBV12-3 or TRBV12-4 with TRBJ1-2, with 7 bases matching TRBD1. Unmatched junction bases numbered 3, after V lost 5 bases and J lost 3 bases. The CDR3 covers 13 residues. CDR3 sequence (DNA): TGTGCCAGCAGTCCACAGGGGTACTATGGCTACACCTTC. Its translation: CASSPQGYYGYTF.

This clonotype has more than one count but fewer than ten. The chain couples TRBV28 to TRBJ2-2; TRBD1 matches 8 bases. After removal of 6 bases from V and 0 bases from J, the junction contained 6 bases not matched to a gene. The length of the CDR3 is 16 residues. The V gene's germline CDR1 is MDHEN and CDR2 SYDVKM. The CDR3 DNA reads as TGTGCCAGCAGGTGGACAGGGACATCGAACACCGGGGAGCTGTTTTTT. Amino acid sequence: CASRWTGTSNTGELFF.

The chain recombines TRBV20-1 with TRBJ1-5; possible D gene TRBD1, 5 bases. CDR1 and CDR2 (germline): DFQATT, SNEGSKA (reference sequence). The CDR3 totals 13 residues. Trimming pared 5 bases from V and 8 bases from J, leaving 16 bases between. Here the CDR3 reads CSAVEGLREPQHF. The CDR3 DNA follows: TGCAGTGCTGTCGAGGGACTTCGGGAGCCCCAGCATTTT.

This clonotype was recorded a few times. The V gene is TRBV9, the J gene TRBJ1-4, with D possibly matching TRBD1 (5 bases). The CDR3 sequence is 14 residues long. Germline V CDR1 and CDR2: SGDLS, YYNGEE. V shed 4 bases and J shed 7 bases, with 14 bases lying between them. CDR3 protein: CASSRQGRGEKLFF. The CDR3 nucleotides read TGTGCCAGCAGCCGTCAGGGCCGGGGTGAAAAACTGTTTTTT.

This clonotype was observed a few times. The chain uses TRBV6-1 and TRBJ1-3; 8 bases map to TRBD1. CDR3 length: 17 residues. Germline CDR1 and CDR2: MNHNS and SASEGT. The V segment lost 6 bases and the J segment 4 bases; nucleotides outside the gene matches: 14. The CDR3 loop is CASRISPGQVAGNTIYF. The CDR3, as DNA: TGTGCCAGCAGGATTAGTCCGGGACAGGTTGCGGGAAACACCATATATTTT.

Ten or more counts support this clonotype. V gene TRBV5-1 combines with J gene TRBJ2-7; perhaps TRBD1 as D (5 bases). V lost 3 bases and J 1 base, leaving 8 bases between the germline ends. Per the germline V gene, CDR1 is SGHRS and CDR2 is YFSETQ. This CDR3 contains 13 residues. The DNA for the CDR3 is TGCGCCAGCAGCTCCCGACAGTCCTACGAGCAGTACTTC. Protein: CASSSRQSYEQYF.

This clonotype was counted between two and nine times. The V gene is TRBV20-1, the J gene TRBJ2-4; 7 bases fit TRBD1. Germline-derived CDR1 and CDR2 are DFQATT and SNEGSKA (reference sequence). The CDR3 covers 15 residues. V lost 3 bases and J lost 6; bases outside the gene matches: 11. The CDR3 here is CSARGDSKPSNIQYF. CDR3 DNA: TGCAGTGCTAGGGGGGACAGTAAGCCTTCAAACATTCAGTACTTC.

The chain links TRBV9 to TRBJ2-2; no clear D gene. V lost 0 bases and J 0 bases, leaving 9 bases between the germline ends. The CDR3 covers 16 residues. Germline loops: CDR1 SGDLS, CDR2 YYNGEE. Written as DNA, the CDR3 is TGTGCCAGCAGCGTAGTCGGCAGGCCGAACACCGGGGAGCTGTTTTTT. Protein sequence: CASSVVGRPNTGELFF.